These 5 T cell receptor beta chains originate from one sample sequenced in a study of identical twins listed by TCRdb under 2016. Receptors were amplified or captured by 5' RACE. Reads for this sample came from an Illumina HiSeq 2000. Using fastp at Q25 and MiXCR, TCRdb reprocessed the public reads and kept productive beta chains. Merged by CDR3 protein, the rows form single entries marked with the most common genes and DNA. The sample includes approximately 1.8 million distinct CDR3 sequences, with roughly 35% observed a single time. The ten top clones hold more than 0.25% of the sample. Material: cord blood. These receptor sequences come from a newborn girl in good health.

This clonotype showed up just a few times. The chain couples TRBV27 to TRBJ2-7; perhaps TRBD1 as D (6 bases). Trimming stripped 4 bases from V and 0 bases from J, with 13 bases between. The CDR3 runs 15 residues. The germline V gene encodes CDR1 MNHEY and CDR2 SMNVEV (reference sequence). CDR3 DNA: TGTGCCAGCAGTTCCTGGACAGCAAGCTCCTACGAGCAGTACTTC. This translates into CASSSWTASSYEQYF.

The rearrangement joins TRBV28 to TRBJ2-7; D perhaps matches TRBD1 (6 bases). CDR3 length: 13 residues. Between the trimmed V and J ends, which lost 9 bases and 0 bases, there was a span of 12 bases. CDR1 is MDHEN, CDR2 SYDVKM, per germline. CDR3 residues: CASRTGPSYEQYF. The DNA of the CDR3 is TGTGCCAGTCGAACAGGGCCCTCCTACGAGCAGTACTTC.

The CDR3 spells CASSLQALDTQYF. CDR3 bases: TGTGCCAGCAGCCTACAGGCTCTAGATACGCAGTATTTT. The chain employs TRBV14 and TRBJ2-3; maybe TRBD1 (5 bases). V lost 4 bases and J lost 5, with 10 bases in between. This CDR3 spans 13 amino acids. Germline-derived CDR1 and CDR2 are SGHDN and FVKESK.

This clonotype was recorded a few times. V and J are TRBV12-3 or TRBV12-4 and TRBJ2-7; possibly TRBD1 or TRBD2 for D (5 bases each). This CDR3 has 15 residues. Trimming removed 5 bases from V and 6 bases from J, with 20 bases in between. The chain's CDR3 is CASSIHRGIGGEQYF. The CDR3 DNA reads TGTGCCAGCAGTATTCACCGGGGCATTGGGGGCGAGCAGTACTTC.

This clonotype was recorded many times. The rearrangement uses TRBV5-1 and TRBJ2-1; TRBD2 agrees at 8 bases. J was trimmed by 2 bases and V by 1 base; bases with no gene match: 2. CDR1 SGHRS and CDR2 YFSETQ come from the germline V gene. CDR3 size: 15 residues. CDR3 in amino acids: CASSLSTSAYNEQFF. The CDR3 DNA sequence: TGCGCCAGCAGCTTGTCGACTAGCGCCTACAATGAGCAGTTCTTC.